This passage covers 30 T cell receptor beta chains from one sample sequenced in a study of blood T cell repertoires in COVID-19. Here immunoSEQ multiplex PCR was the method, and the copy in TCRdb shows in-frame clones only, minus some. The table shows over 300,000 clones, with almost 90% occurring only once. Sequences were obtained from peripheral blood. All receptors come from a young man with active or convalescent COVID-19.

There are a few counts of this clone. The chain has TRBV5-6 and TRBJ1-3; tentatively, D is TRBD1 (5 bases). This CDR3 spans 16 amino acids. With 0 bases removed from V and 0 bases from J, the gap between germline ends came to 10 bases. Germline CDR1 and CDR2: SGHDT and YYEEEE. The chain's CDR3 is CASSLGQQHSGNTIYF. CDR3 in DNA: TGTGCCAGCAGCTTGGGACAGCAACACTCTGGAAACACCATATATTTT.

This chain joins TRBV27 and TRBJ2-5; 8 nucleotides agree with TRBD1. CDR3 length: 14 amino acids. The germline V gene has CDR1 MNHEY and CDR2 SMNVEV (reference sequence). With 4 bases clipped from V and 5 bases from J, the junction kept 6 bases outside the gene matches. CDR3 protein: CASSYRTGMETQYF. The CDR3 region has the DNA TGTGCCAGCAGTTACCGGACAGGGATGGAGACCCAGTACTTC.

Only one count was recorded for this clone. The CDR3, as DNA: TGTGCCAGCAGTTCAGGGACAGGCCTCCACGGGGAGCTGTTTTTT. This encodes CASSSGTGLHGELFF. The rearrangement uses TRBV27 and TRBJ2-2; 8 bases fit TRBD1. The trim removed 4 bases at V and 7 bases at J, leaving 8 bases unmatched. Looked up from germline, CDR1 is MNHEY and CDR2 is SMNVEV (reference sequence). The CDR3 contains 15 residues.

This clone was seen a few times. V usage is TRBV7-9 and J usage is TRBJ1-1, with D possibly being TRBD1 (5 bases). In germline, CDR1 is SEHNR, CDR2 FQNEAQ (reference sequence). V lost 6 bases to trimming and J lost 4 bases, with 12 bases between them. CDR3 length equals 13 residues. CDR3 nucleotide sequence: TGTGCCAGCAGGCGGGACCTCTTCACTGAAGCTTTCTTT. Translating gives CASRRDLFTEAFF.

The V and J genes are TRBV18 and TRBJ2-5; D is perhaps TRBD2 (6 bases). The CDR3 totals 17 residues. Per germline, CDR1 KGHSH and CDR2 LQKENI. Trimming left V 2 bases short and J 4 bases short, with 20 bases between. CDR3 loop: CASSPKLRGGAGETQYF. CDR3 DNA: TGTGCCAGCTCACCAAAACTTCGCGGAGGGGCGGGAGAGACCCAGTACTTC.

The chain employs TRBV11-3 and TRBJ2-7; D is ambiguous. CDR1 is SGHNT, CDR2 YENEEA, per germline. The V gene lost 1 base and the J gene lost 0 bases, with 7 bases spanning the gap. The CDR3 extends over 14 amino acids. This chain's CDR3 is CASSLVIVSYEQYF. The CDR3 region has the DNA TGTGCCAGCAGCTTAGTTATAGTCTCCTACGAGCAGTACTTC.

This chain uses TRBV19 with TRBJ1-2; TRBD1 agrees at 7 bases. The trim removed 6 bases at V and 3 bases at J, leaving 7 bases unmatched. This CDR3 is built from 14 residues. CDR1 LNHDA and CDR2 SQIVND come from the germline V gene (reference sequence). CDR3 sequence (DNA): TGTGCCAGTAGCCCGGCAGGGGGAGACTATGGCTACACCTTC. Protein sequence: CASSPAGGDYGYTF.

Concerning this clone itself: The identical CDR3 is also encoded by other nucleotide sequences in the sample. CDR3 loop: CASSPPSGYEQYF. CDR3 DNA: TGTGCCAGCTCACCCCCTAGCGGCTACGAGCAGTACTTC. The V gene is TRBV18, the J gene TRBJ2-7; the match to TRBD2 covers 7 bases. V lost 3 bases, J lost 3 bases, and 2 bases stayed unmatched. The germline V gene has CDR1 KGHSH and CDR2 LQKENI. This CDR3 spans 13 amino acids.

J is TRBJ2-3 and V is TRBV5-1; tentative D call: TRBD1 (6 bases). This CDR3 spans 14 amino acids. Trimming took 4 bases from V and 0 from J, leaving 9 bases between them. CDR1 SGHRS and CDR2 YFSETQ come from the germline V gene. CDR3 sequence reads: CASSTGQSTDTQYF. The CDR3 nucleotides are TGCGCCAGCAGCACAGGACAGAGCACAGATACGCAGTATTTT.

The chain recombines TRBV28 with TRBJ1-4; tentatively, D is TRBD1 (5 bases). Trimming removed 6 bases from V and 0 bases from J, with 11 bases in between. The CDR3 sequence is 15 residues long. Germline V lookup: CDR1 MDHEN, CDR2 SYDVKM. The CDR3 protein is CASSLTAPTNEKLFF. The CDR3 DNA sequence: TGTGCCAGCAGCTTGACAGCACCAACTAATGAAAAACTGTTTTTT.

In this sample, this clone turned up once. This sequence joins TRBV6-2 or TRBV6-3 and TRBJ1-4; possible D gene TRBD1, 6 bases. V lost 2 bases, J lost 5 bases, and 12 bases lay in between. CDR3 length equals 15 residues. Germline CDR1 and CDR2: MNHEY and SVGEGT. CDR3 sequence (DNA): TGTGCCAGCAGTTACCTGGGGACAAAGAATGAAAAACTGTTTTTT. Translation gives CASSYLGTKNEKLFF.

The rearrangement uses TRBV28 and TRBJ1-4; 9 positions match TRBD1. CDR1 is MDHEN, CDR2 SYDVKM, per germline. This CDR3 has 16 residues. V was pared by 5 bases and J by 6 bases, with 10 bases of the junction left unmatched. This chain's CDR3 is CASSRGQGEVDEKLFF. For the CDR3, the DNA is TGTGCCAGCAGTAGGGGACAGGGAGAGGTCGATGAAAAACTGTTTTTT.

V gene TRBV2 combines with J gene TRBJ2-5, with a weak D call TRBD1 (5 bases). V lost 8 bases to trimming and J lost 3 bases, with 13 bases between them. The germline gives CDR1 SNHLY, CDR2 FYNNEI. The CDR3 has 13 residues. The CDR3 DNA is TGTGCCAGCGGATACAGGTTCAAAGAGACCCAGTACTTC. Translating gives CASGYRFKETQYF. Together with reference TRBV2 and TRBJ2-5, the CDR3 gives the full variable domain: EPEVTQTPSHQVTQMGQEVILRCVPISNHLYFYWYRQILGQKVEFLVSFYNNEISEKSEIFDDQFSVERPDGSNFTLKIRSTKLEDSAMYFCASGYRFKETQYFGPGTRLLVL.

The chain has TRBV6-5 and TRBJ2-1, with D possibly TRBD2 on 5 matching bases. Trimming removed 6 bases at V and 2 bases at J, with 11 bases between. CDR1 and CDR2 from the germline V gene are MNHEY and SVGAGI. CDR3 length: 14 amino acids. CDR3 bases: TGTGCCAGCAGCTACGCGGGCCCCTACAATGAGCAGTTCTTC. This gives the protein CASSYAGPYNEQFF.

The rearrangement joins TRBV18 to TRBJ1-5, with TRBD1 as a possible D gene (5 bases). The CDR3 is made up of 14 amino acids. CDR1 and CDR2 from the germline V gene are KGHSH and LQKENI. Between the trimmed V and J ends, which lost 2 bases and 4 bases, there was a span of 9 bases. The CDR3 spells CASSPAGQNQPQHF. In nucleotides, the CDR3 is TGTGCCAGCTCACCAGCCGGACAAAATCAGCCCCAGCATTTT.

As regards this clone: One end of the junction varies from germline; a read error may be responsible. V and J are TRBV7-9 and TRBJ2-6, with a weak D call TRBD1 (5 bases). Germline values: CDR1 SEHNR, CDR2 FQNEAQ (reference sequence). The CDR3 length is 18 residues. CDR3 bases: TGTGCCAGCAGCTTAGGGTACTACAGTGCTCCTGGGGCCAACGTGCTGACTTTC. Its translation is CASSLGYYSAPGANVLTF.

The genes are TRBV11-2 and TRBJ2-4, with D possibly being TRBD2 (6 bases). Germline assignment: CDR1 SGHAT and CDR2 FQNNGV. The CDR3 covers 13 residues. With 3 bases removed from V and 8 bases from J, the gap between germline ends came to 11 bases. CDR3 in DNA: TGTGCCAGCAGCTTCGGGGGTAAGGACATTCAGTACTTC. It yields the protein CASSFGGKDIQYF. Full variable domain (outside the CDR3, taken from reference TRBV11-2 and TRBJ2-4): EAGVAQSPRYKIIEKRQSVAFWCNPISGHATLYWYQQILGQGPKLLIQFQNNGVVDDSQLPKDRFSAERLKGVDSTLKIQPAKLEDSAVYLCASSFGGKDIQYFGAGTRLSVL.

With respect to this clone: Within the sample, other DNA sequences also encode this same CDR3. The V and J genes are TRBV4-3 and TRBJ1-6; the D is unclear. The CDR3 consists of 14 residues. Germline V gives CDR1 LGHNA, CDR2 YSLEER. V was trimmed by 0 bases and J by 4 bases, leaving 4 bases between them. CDR3 in DNA: TGCGCCAGCAGCCAAGACCTATATAATTCACCCCTCCACTTT. This sequence encodes CASSQDLYNSPLHF.

The chain is built from TRBV7-2 and TRBJ2-7; 7 positions agree with TRBD2. This CDR3 is built from 13 residues. V lost 5 bases, J lost 3 bases, and 4 bases stayed unmatched. Germline CDR1 and CDR2: SGHTA and FQGNSA. The CDR3 nucleotides read TGTGCCAGCAGCCCGGGACTAAGCTACGAGCAGTACTTC. Its translation: CASSPGLSYEQYF.

The chain carries TRBV18 and TRBJ2-7, with 9 bases identical to TRBD1. This CDR3 is built from 15 residues. V was clipped by 8 bases and J by 6 bases; unmatched bases: 14. CDR1 is KGHSH and CDR2 is LQKENI in the germline V gene. This CDR3 is CASARGRDRVSEQYF. In DNA, the CDR3 is TGTGCCAGCGCAAGAGGTCGGGACAGGGTAAGCGAGCAGTACTTC.

V and J are TRBV29-1 and TRBJ1-1; the match to TRBD1 covers 9 bases. J lost 1 base, V lost 6 bases, and 6 bases had no gene match. Germline assignment: CDR1 SQVTM and CDR2 ANQGSEA. This CDR3 spans 14 amino acids. CDR3 in DNA: TGCAGCGTGCGGACAGGGGCTCAGAACACTGAAGCTTTCTTT. Its protein product is CSVRTGAQNTEAFF.

J is TRBJ2-2 and V is TRBV27, with TRBD2 identical over 7 bases. V gave up 0 bases and J gave up 0 bases; unmatched junction bases: 4. The CDR3 is 17 residues long. Germline V gives CDR1 MNHEY, CDR2 SMNVEV (reference sequence). The CDR3 loop reads CASSLSAGYPNTGELFF. The DNA of the CDR3 is TGTGCCAGCAGTTTATCAGCGGGGTATCCGAACACCGGGGAGCTGTTTTTT.

This clone is a singleton in its sample. The J gene is TRBJ2-3, the V gene TRBV6-5, with TRBD1 matching over 9 bases. Germline lookup yields CDR1 MNHEY and CDR2 SVGAGI. V was clipped by 6 bases and J by 9 bases; unmatched bases: 10. This CDR3 is 14 amino acids long. CDR3 region: CASRLQGAGVTQYF. The CDR3 nucleotides are TGTGCCAGCAGACTACAGGGGGCCGGGGTGACGCAGTATTTT.

The V call is TRBV19, the J call TRBJ2-5; 7 nucleotides match TRBD2. V dropped 6 bases and J dropped 3; count of bases not matched to a gene: 16. The CDR3 runs 17 residues. Germline lookup yields CDR1 LNHDA and CDR2 SQIVND (reference sequence). The chain's CDR3 is CASSHPDWAGAEETQYF. In DNA, the CDR3 is TGTGCCAGTAGCCACCCCGACTGGGCGGGAGCTGAAGAGACCCAGTACTTC.

V is TRBV6-5 and J is TRBJ1-5; TRBD1 matches 9 bases. Germline V gene sequence: CDR1 MNHEY, CDR2 SVGAGI. Unmatched junction bases numbered 6, after V lost 6 bases and J lost 3 bases. The CDR3 length is 15 residues. In DNA, the CDR3 is TGTGCCAGCAGCCTGACAGGGGGGTCCAATCAGCCCCAGCATTTT. Translating gives CASSLTGGSNQPQHF.

The rearrangement joins TRBV5-8 to TRBJ1-2; 7 bases are a match to TRBD1. The CDR3 runs to 13 residues. The V and J ends lost 5 bases and 7 bases, in that order; junction bases with no gene match: 8. CDR1 and CDR2 from the germline V gene are SGHTS and YDEGEE. CDR3 coding DNA: TGTGCCAGCAGTCCAGGGGGTTTGGCTGGCTACACCTTC. This sequence encodes CASSPGGLAGYTF.

The chain links TRBV7-6 to TRBJ1-1, with 7 bases matching TRBD1. This CDR3 is 12 amino acids long. Germline CDR1 is SGHVS and CDR2 is FNYEAQ. V trimming: 5 bases; J trimming: 8 bases; junction bases outside the gene matches: 5. The CDR3 bases are TGTGCCAGCAGCCCAGGGACAGTCGAAGCTTTCTTT. This sequence encodes CASSPGTVEAFF.

The V gene is TRBV12-5, the J gene TRBJ1-5; a possible D gene is TRBD1 (6 bases). CDR3 length: 16 amino acids. The germline CDR1 and CDR2 sequences are LGHNT and FRNRAP. Trimming pared 4 bases from V and 6 bases from J, leaving 19 bases between. The CDR3 protein is CASGSYREKGRQPQHF. DNA for the CDR3: TGTGCTAGTGGTTCGTACAGGGAGAAGGGCCGTCAGCCCCAGCATTTT.

The gene calls are TRBV29-1 and TRBJ2-1, with 9 nucleotides matching TRBD1. CDR1 is SQVTM and CDR2 is ANQGSEA in the germline V gene. Trimming cost V 5 bases and J 8 bases; bases outside gene matches: 13. The CDR3 is made up of 15 amino acids. The chain's CDR3 is CSVFGGTGFIDEQFF. Written as DNA, the CDR3 is TGCAGCGTTTTTGGGGGGACAGGGTTTATAGATGAGCAGTTCTTC.

Points on this clone: A junction end diverges from the germline sequence, so it may reflect a read error. This chain uses TRBV6-1 with TRBJ2-2; 7 nucleotides match TRBD2. From germline, CDR1 is MNHNS and CDR2 SASEGT. This CDR3 has 13 residues. The CDR3 loop reads CASSEGPRGEPFF. In nucleotides, the CDR3 is TGTGCCAGCAGTGAAGGCCCACGGGGGGAGCCGTTTTTT.